What follows describes a single T cell receptor (beta chain). What it binds is not known. Sequencing libraries of TCR beta were made by UMI-labeled 5' RACE. TCRdb reprocessed the 5' RACE reads and keeps a single row for each CDR3 protein, giving no DNA. The sample holds 10,000 to 12,000 distinct CDR3 sequences. The source of the sample is a study of human CD8 memory T cell subsets. Study results and caveats: Precursor exhausted T cells and stem-like memory T cells were similarly highly diverse, while effector memory cells were not.

This CDR3 region has 15 residues. Germline assignment: CDR1 SGHNT and CDR2 YENEEA. The authors obtained RNA from duplicate vials, each holding around 160,000 sorted CD8+ T cells, for every subset. This rearrangement joins TRBV11-3 to TRBJ2-1; the D call from TCRdb, TRBD1, cannot be confirmed without DNA. The TCR comes from a human donor in good health. Sequencing input: CD8+ T cells from PBMCs. The CDR3 is CASSGNTGLIGEQFF. The full variable domain, completed using reference TRBV11-3 and TRBJ2-1, is EAGVVQSPRYKIIEKKQPVAFWCNPISGHNTLYWYLQNLGQGPELLIRYENEEAVDDSQLPKDRFSAERLKGVDSTLKIQPAELGDSAVYLCASSGNTGLIGEQFFGPGTRLTVL.